This T cell receptor beta chain emerged from a study of graft-versus-host responses after intestinal transplantation. Study outcomes and limitations: Ileal or blood samples showed some GvH clones first, and such clones were also found in recipient marrow.

TCRdb's table, derived via immunoSEQ multiplex PCR, lists solely in-frame clones and lacks some. This table holds 14,000 or so clones, more than 75% found once. The CDR3 contains 15 residues. From germline, CDR1 is SGHRS and CDR2 YFSETQ. The V end lost 1 base, the J end lost 6 bases, and 14 bases lay between the germline ends. With regard to this clone: The target antigen is unknown.

The specimen was bone marrow, collected approximately 120 days after intestinal transplantation. This chain links TRBV5-1 with TRBJ2-1, with D perhaps matching TRBD2 (6 bases). The receptor was derived from a human patient who received an intestinal transplant, so some T cells may come from the graft donor. CDR3 protein: CASSLTGADFNEQFF. The CDR3 DNA reads TGCGCCAGCAGCTTGACGGGAGCAGACTTCAATGAGCAGTTCTTC.